What follows are 17 T cell receptor beta chains derived from one specimen sequenced in a study of shared clonotypes between healthy human individuals. Measured with immunoSEQ multiplex PCR; TCRdb has only the in-frame clones, and not every one. The sample lists 740,000 or so clones, around 78% occurring once. Sequences were obtained from memory CD4+ T cells sorted from blood. As for subset: CD45RA-negative fraction. The receptor source for this set is a woman between 25 and 40 years old in good health.

V usage is TRBV7-2 and J usage is TRBJ2-2; D remains unclear. Germline CDR1 reads SGHTA; CDR2 reads FQGNSA. V was shortened by 5 bases and J by 6 bases, with 10 bases between the two germline ends. The CDR3 consists of 13 residues. CDR3 bases: TGTGCCAGCAGCACGTGGGATTCCGGGGAGCTGTTTTTT. Translating it yields CASSTWDSGELFF.

This clone showed up just a few times. The chain uses TRBV25-1 and TRBJ2-7; no definite D call. The V end lost 5 bases, the J end lost 6 bases, and 11 bases lay between the germline ends. The CDR3 sequence is 12 residues long. The V gene's germline CDR1 is MGHDK and CDR2 SYGVNS. Written as DNA, the CDR3 is TGTGCCAGCAGTATTGTGTTGGGCGAGCAGTACTTC. It codes for CASSIVLGEQYF.

As for this clone: One end of the junction fails to match germline, which may point to a read error. The gene calls are TRBV19 and TRBJ2-5; 10 nucleotides match TRBD2. Germline-derived CDR1 and CDR2 are LNHDA and SQIVND (reference sequence). The CDR3 is made up of 14 amino acids. CDR3 region: CASGMLAGASTQYF. CDR3 nucleotide sequence: TGTGCCAGTGGTATGCTAGCGGGAGCATCGACCCAGTACTTC.

The V gene is TRBV28, the J gene TRBJ1-2; 9 nucleotides match TRBD1. The CDR3 runs to 18 residues. The germline V gene has CDR1 MDHEN and CDR2 SYDVKM. Unmatched junction bases numbered 16, after V lost 5 bases and J lost 3 bases. The CDR3 DNA sequence: TGTGCCAGCAGTCACACCCTGGGGACAGGGAGGCTAGACTATGGCTACACCTTC. Its protein product is CASSHTLGTGRLDYGYTF.

The V call is TRBV28, the J call TRBJ2-5, with 8 bases identical to TRBD2. With V trimmed by 5 bases and J by 5 bases, 10 bases remained unmatched. This CDR3 is built from 15 residues. Germline CDR1 is MDHEN and CDR2 is SYDVKM. CDR3 in amino acids: CASSPSGSRRETQYF. DNA for the CDR3: TGTGCCAGCAGTCCAAGCGGGAGCCGGAGGGAGACCCAGTACTTC.

A few counts support this clone. This chain links TRBV27 with TRBJ2-3; 11 bases fit TRBD2. With V trimmed by 5 bases and J by 2 bases, 6 bases remained unmatched. Per germline, CDR1 MNHEY and CDR2 SMNVEV (reference sequence). This CDR3 has 16 residues. The CDR3 DNA sequence: TGTGCCAGCAGTACTCGACTAGCGGGGAACACAGATACGCAGTATTTT. This sequence encodes CASSTRLAGNTDTQYF.

This sequence joins TRBV4-1 and TRBJ2-2, with TRBD1 matching over 8 bases. Losses at the gene ends were 4 bases for V and 2 bases for J; bases not matched to a gene: 6. Per germline, CDR1 MGHRA and CDR2 YSYEKL. The CDR3 spans 16 residues. CDR3 DNA sequence: TGCGCCAGCAGCCGTGGACAGGGCCCTAACACCGGGGAGCTGTTTTTT. It encodes CASSRGQGPNTGELFF.

The CDR3 spells CASSQDRTRERYGYTF. CDR3 sequence (DNA): TGTGCCAGCAGCCAAGATCGGACCAGGGAGAGGTATGGCTACACCTTC. V is TRBV4-2 and J is TRBJ1-2; D possibly corresponds to TRBD1 (5 bases). The CDR3 runs 16 residues. The germline CDR1 and CDR2 sequences are LGHNA and YNFKEQ. Trimming removed 0 bases at V and 5 bases at J, with 16 bases between.

The chain combines TRBV9 with TRBJ2-2; 13 bases align to TRBD2. There are 17 residues in the CDR3. Germline CDR1 is SGDLS and CDR2 is YYNGEE. With V trimmed by 3 bases and J by 6 bases, 8 bases remained unmatched. The chain's CDR3 is CASSATSGRSFAGELFF. The CDR3 DNA reads as TGTGCCAGCAGCGCGACTAGCGGGAGGTCGTTCGCCGGGGAGCTGTTTTTT.

CDR3 loop: CAWSEQRNTIYF. Written as DNA, the CDR3 is TGTGCCTGGAGTGAGCAGCGAAACACCATATATTTT. The chain uses TRBV30 and TRBJ1-3, with no clear D. Germline assignment: CDR1 GTSNPN and CDR2 SVGIG (reference sequence). The CDR3 has 12 amino acids. V lost 1 base and J lost 5, with 6 bases in between.

V gene TRBV7-9 combines with J gene TRBJ2-7; the D is unclear. Germline CDR1 is SEHNR and CDR2 is FQNEAQ (reference sequence). The CDR3 extends over 15 amino acids. The V gene lost 5 bases and the J gene lost 7 bases, with 21 bases spanning the gap. The CDR3 DNA reads TGTGCCAGCAGCCCCATCGAAGCCACCTCCGAGGAGCAGTACTTC. It yields the protein CASSPIEATSEEQYF.

The V gene is TRBV28, the J gene TRBJ2-5; 10 bases are shared with TRBD1. The CDR3 spans 17 residues. Germline CDR1 and CDR2: MDHEN and SYDVKM. V shed 2 bases and J 3 bases; nucleotides not matched to a gene: 9. CDR3 in DNA: TGTGCCAGCAGTTTAGGGGGGGGACAGGGGACGAAAGAGACCCAGTACTTC. It codes for CASSLGGGQGTKETQYF.

The chain couples TRBV5-1 to TRBJ2-1; 9 bases map to TRBD2. This CDR3 is built from 17 residues. After removal of 0 bases from V and 8 bases from J, the junction contained 12 bases not matched to a gene. Germline CDR1 and CDR2: SGHRS and YFSETQ. This chain's CDR3 is CASSLGTKAGGGDEQFF. As DNA, the CDR3 is TGCGCCAGCAGCTTGGGGACGAAAGCGGGAGGAGGGGATGAGCAGTTCTTC. The full variable domain, with the rest looked up from reference TRBV5-1 and TRBJ2-1, is KAGVTQTPRYLIKTRGQQVTLSCSPISGHRSVSWYQQTPGQGLQFLFEYFSETQRNKGNFPGRFSGRQFSNSRSEMNVSTLELGDSALYLCASSLGTKAGGGDEQFFGPGTRLTVL.

The chain couples TRBV27 to TRBJ2-1, with 10 bases matching TRBD2. This CDR3 region has 14 residues. Germline V lookup: CDR1 MNHEY, CDR2 SMNVEV (reference sequence). V was clipped by 3 bases and J by 8 bases; unmatched bases: 4. The CDR3 spells CASSFALAGDEQFF. CDR3 DNA: TGTGCCAGCAGTTTTGCGCTAGCGGGAGATGAGCAGTTCTTC.

The rearrangement uses TRBV7-9 and TRBJ2-5, with 11 bases fitting TRBD2. The CDR3 sequence is 15 residues long. Germline V gene lookup returns CDR1 SEHNR and CDR2 FQNEAQ (reference sequence). V was pared by 6 bases and J by 3 bases, with 6 bases of the junction left unmatched. The CDR3 is CASSQTSGVKETQYF. CDR3 bases: TGTGCCAGCAGTCAGACTAGCGGGGTAAAAGAGACCCAGTACTTC.

This clone was picked up a small number of times. V is TRBV6-1 and J is TRBJ1-2; D is undetermined. The CDR3 loop spans 15 amino acids. Between the trimmed V and J ends, which lost 3 bases and 1 base, there was a span of 12 bases. Germline values: CDR1 MNHNS, CDR2 SASEGT. DNA of the CDR3: TGTGCCAGCAGTGAGTCTGCAGGAGATAACTATGGCTACACCTTC. It specifies CASSESAGDNYGYTF.

This chain connects TRBV30 to TRBJ2-2, with 7 bases lining up with TRBD2. Germline CDR1 and CDR2: GTSNPN and SVGIG (reference sequence). The CDR3 is 14 amino acids. V was pared by 7 bases and J by 7 bases, with 12 bases of the junction left unmatched. The DNA for the CDR3 is TGTGCCTTGGGGTTTTCGGGCGGGAGCGGGGAGCTGTTTTTT. Translated: CALGFSGGSGELFF. The full variable domain, with the rest looked up from reference TRBV30 and TRBJ2-2, is SQTIHQWPATLVQPVGSPLSLECTVEGTSNPNLYWYRQAAGRGLQLLFYSVGIGQISSEVPQNLSASRPQDRQFILSSKKLLLSDSGFYLCALGFSGGSGELFFGEGSRLTVL.